This T cell receptor beta chain originates from a study of blood T cells in healthy people across ages. Then a second PCR, running roughly 6 to 12 cycles, was carried out with a sample-barcoded 5' primer and a J-beta primer mix. Each TCR beta cDNA got a 12-nucleotide random molecular identifier. TCRdb re-called the 5' RACE reads with MiXCR, one entry per CDR3 protein. The sample consists of 650,000 to 700,000 distinct CDR3 sequences, 52% of them appearing once. Study-wide results and limits: Using unsorted PBMCs precluded a conclusive naive versus antigen-experienced comparison. Diversity of TCR beta per million T cells declined in a roughly linear way with age. Diversity was higher, and naive CD4+ cells more numerous, in long-lived donors than in aged donors.

V shed 3 bases and J 6 bases; nucleotides not matched to a gene: 2. The CDR3 totals 15 residues. CDR1 is SEHNR and CDR2 is FQNEAQ in the germline V gene (reference sequence). With respect to this clonotype: What it binds is not known.

V is TRBV7-9 and J is TRBJ2-1; 13 bases are a match to TRBD2. The sequencing sample was made of blood. The sequence derives from a woman over 75 in good health. CDR3 sequence: CASSFTSGGANEQFF. The CDR3 bases are TGTGCCAGCAGCTTTACTAGCGGGGGGGCCAATGAGCAGTTCTTC.